Sequencing of this TCR beta chain was carried out in a study of OX40 agonist ivuxolimab in advanced cancers. TCRdb keeps only in-frame clones here, not all; method: immunoSEQ multiplex PCR. Counted here are 100,000 to 140,000 clones, less than 95% occurring once; the ten biggest clones make up roughly 1.3%. Trimming cost V 4 bases and J 0 bases, with 13 bases left between them. Per germline, CDR1 MNHNY and CDR2 SVGAGI (reference sequence). The CDR3 is 16 amino acids. This sample comprised CD4+ or CD8+ T cells sorted from blood, obtained in a trial of the OX40 agonist ivuxolimab. This clonotype was obtained from an adult with an advanced solid tumor such as melanoma, head and neck, liver or kidney cancer. The V and J genes are TRBV6-6 and TRBJ1-3, with D perhaps TRBD1 (5 bases). The chain's CDR3 is CASSSGTLSSGNTIYF. CDR3 nucleotides: TGTGCCAGCAGTTCCGGGACTCTGAGCTCTGGAAACACCATATATTTT.